Following are 23 T cell receptor beta chains from one sample sequenced in a study of patients and donors after allogeneic stem cell transplantation. TCRdb recomputed calls from the RT-PCR reads with MiXCR, one row per CDR3 protein. The profile covers about a million distinct CDR3 sequences, with more than 15% appearing a single time and around 5.5% taken by the ten largest. The specimen was blood, either unsorted or a sorted T cell fraction (not recorded which). These receptors all stem from a human donor who was either an allogeneic HSCT recipient or a stem cell or donor lymphocyte infusion donor (not recorded which). It is not recorded whose cells these are; they may come from a transplant donor.

The chain has TRBV7-3 and TRBJ2-6; unclear D gene. This CDR3 spans 17 amino acids. CDR1 SGHTA and CDR2 FQGTGA come from the germline V gene. Trimming took 1 base from V and 0 from J, leaving 10 bases between them. CDR3 nucleotide sequence: TGTGCCAGCAGCTTAAACGGCCGGGCCTCTGGGGCCAACGTCCTGACTTTC. Amino acids: CASSLNGRASGANVLTF.

In its sample, this clonotype was seen many times. The chain has TRBV7-3 and TRBJ2-1, with 9 bases lining up with TRBD1. The CDR3 totals 15 residues. Germline-derived CDR1 and CDR2 are SGHTA and FQGTGA. Trimming cost V 6 bases and J 4 bases; bases outside gene matches: 7. The CDR3 DNA sequence: TGTGCCAGCAGACAGACAGGGGGGCCTTACAATGAGCAGTTCTTC. It yields the protein CASRQTGGPYNEQFF.

This clonotype has at least ten counts. This chain connects TRBV6-2 or TRBV6-3 to TRBJ2-6; D is possibly TRBD2 (5 bases). V dropped 8 bases and J dropped 0 bases, with 8 bases sitting between them. The V gene's germline CDR1 is MNHEY and CDR2 SVGEGT. The CDR3 runs to 14 residues. The CDR3 reads CASAGGSGANVLTF. The DNA for the CDR3 is TGTGCCAGCGCAGGAGGCTCTGGGGCCAACGTCCTGACTTTC.

The chain joins TRBV30 to TRBJ1-1; D unclear. CDR1 and CDR2 (germline): GTSNPN, SVGIG (reference sequence). The V end lost 1 base, the J end lost 6 bases, and 12 bases lay between the germline ends. The CDR3 totals 13 residues. CDR3 protein: CAWSGRTASEAFF. The CDR3, as DNA: TGTGCCTGGAGTGGAAGGACGGCATCTGAAGCTTTCTTT.

The V gene is TRBV7-9, the J gene TRBJ1-4; D is unresolved. With 5 bases removed from V and 3 bases from J, the gap between germline ends came to 16 bases. This CDR3 has 16 residues. Germline CDR1 SEHNR, CDR2 FQNEAQ (reference sequence). The CDR3 sequence is CASSTMSGMANEKLFF. CDR3 in DNA: TGTGCCAGCAGCACGATGAGCGGTATGGCTAATGAAAAACTGTTTTTT.

This clonotype was seen a few times. This rearrangement joins TRBV2 to TRBJ2-2; possible D gene TRBD2, 5 bases. The CDR3 runs to 15 residues. Per germline, CDR1 SNHLY and CDR2 FYNNEI. The V end was cut by 3 bases, the J end by 2 bases, with 10 bases between. CDR3 sequence (DNA): TGTGCCAGCAGTGACGAGGGAATAAACACCGGGGAGCTGTTTTTT. Translating it yields CASSDEGINTGELFF.

In this sample, this clonotype turned up a few times. The gene calls are TRBV5-5 and TRBJ1-4; D remains unclear. This CDR3 has 15 residues. V was shortened by 0 bases and J by 3 bases, with 9 bases between the two germline ends. CDR1 is SGHKS, CDR2 YYEKEE, per germline (reference sequence). The CDR3 nucleotides read TGTGCCAGCAGCTTGGCAGTGCGGCCTAATGAAAAACTGTTTTTT. This encodes CASSLAVRPNEKLFF. Full variable domain (rest looked up from reference TRBV5-5 and TRBJ1-4): DAGVTQSPTHLIKTRGQQVTLRCSPISGHKSVSWYQQVLGQGPQFIFQYYEKEERGRGNFPDRFSARQFPNYSSELNVNALLLGDSALYLCASSLAVRPNEKLFFGSGTQLSVL.

This clonotype turned up a few times. This rearrangement joins TRBV19 to TRBJ2-7; maybe TRBD2 (5 bases). Germline CDR1 and CDR2: LNHDA and SQIVND (reference sequence). The length of the CDR3 is 13 residues. Trimming shortened V by 3 bases and J by 2 bases, and 8 bases separated the two germline ends. The CDR3 region is CASSMGSTYEQYF. In DNA form, the CDR3 reads TGTGCCAGTAGTATGGGGAGTACCTACGAGCAGTACTTC.

The chain recombines TRBV6-1 with TRBJ1-2, with D unclear. Trimming shortened V by 6 bases and J by 4 bases, and 18 bases separated the two germline ends. The length of the CDR3 is 15 residues. Looked up from germline, CDR1 is MNHNS and CDR2 is SASEGT. The CDR3 sequence is CASSPSLDARYGYTF. CDR3 bases: TGTGCCAGCAGCCCATCCCTCGATGCCCGCTATGGCTACACCTTC.

J is TRBJ2-2 and V is TRBV6-1; 8 nucleotides match TRBD2. CDR3 length: 14 residues. The V segment lost 5 bases and the J segment 6 bases; nucleotides outside the gene matches: 5. Germline CDR1 is MNHNS and CDR2 is SASEGT. The CDR3 sequence is CASSSGRWAGELFF. The CDR3 nucleotides are TGTGCCAGCAGTAGCGGGAGATGGGCCGGGGAGCTGTTTTTT.

DNA of the CDR3: TGTGCCATCAGTGCAGCCTCTAGCGGGACCAATGAGCAGTTCTTC. Translating gives CAISAASSGTNEQFF. The chain joins TRBV10-3 to TRBJ2-1; 9 positions agree with TRBD2. Per germline, CDR1 ENHRY and CDR2 SYGVKD. The J segment lost 6 bases and the V segment lost 4 bases, leaving 7 bases of the junction unmatched. The CDR3 extends over 15 amino acids.

This clonotype was counted between two and nine times. With a much larger clone just one base away, this may be a read error. V is TRBV5-4 and J is TRBJ2-7; 7 bases line up with TRBD1. With 6 bases clipped from V and 0 bases from J, the junction kept 6 bases outside the gene matches. Looked up from germline, CDR1 is SGHNT and CDR2 is YYREEE (reference sequence). The CDR3 length is 14 residues. CDR3 amino acids: CASTSTGSSYEQYF. The CDR3 DNA reads TGTGCCAGCACCTCGACAGGGAGCTCCTACGAGCAGTACTTC.

This clonotype was seen repeatedly, ten times or more. The CDR3 spells CATSDPGLAMNTGELFF. The CDR3 DNA follows: TGTGCCACCAGTGATCCCGGACTAGCGATGAACACCGGGGAGCTGTTTTTT. This sequence joins TRBV24-1 and TRBJ2-2, with 9 bases fitting TRBD2. CDR1 is KGHDR, CDR2 SFDVKD, per germline. Trimming took 3 bases from V and 1 from J; bases not matched to a gene: 5. The CDR3 extends over 17 amino acids.

In its sample, this clonotype was seen a few times. V gene TRBV12-3 or TRBV12-4 combines with J gene TRBJ1-5; weak D call: TRBD1 (6 bases). CDR3 length: 14 amino acids. Trimming took off 1 base at V and 7 bases at J, with 11 bases between the two ends. This CDR3 is CASSLGDMDQPQHF. The CDR3 coding sequence is TGTGCCAGCAGTTTAGGGGACATGGACCAGCCCCAGCATTTT.

This clonotype has a count of ten or more. This sequence joins TRBV7-2 and TRBJ2-1, with D hard to call. The CDR3 totals 15 residues. Trimming removed 3 bases at V and 0 bases at J, with 9 bases between. CDR1 is SGHTA, CDR2 FQGNSA, per germline. CDR3 sequence (DNA): TGTGCCAGCAGCTTGCGGAAGAGCTCCTACAATGAGCAGTTCTTC. It specifies CASSLRKSSYNEQFF.

This clonotype was seen ten or more times. J is TRBJ2-1 and V is TRBV5-1, with 13 nucleotides matching TRBD2. With V trimmed by 4 bases and J by 6 bases, 7 bases remained unmatched. The CDR3 loop spans 16 amino acids. Germline CDR1 is SGHRS and CDR2 is YFSETQ. In DNA, the CDR3 is TGCGCCAGCAGCGGAACCGGGACTAGCGGGATCAATGAGCAGTTCTTC. Amino acids: CASSGTGTSGINEQFF.

This chain joins TRBV28 and TRBJ2-2; the D call may be TRBD1 or TRBD2 (5 bases each). V lost 7 bases and J lost 4, with 16 bases in between. Germline CDR1 reads MDHEN; CDR2 reads SYDVKM. CDR3 size: 15 residues. CDR3 nucleotides: TGTGCCAGCAATACCTTGGGACGAGGCACCGGGGAGCTGTTTTTT. Translation gives CASNTLGRGTGELFF.

This clonotype was seen a few times. This chain uses TRBV18 with TRBJ2-7; D assignment may be TRBD1 or TRBD2 (5 bases each). This CDR3 has 15 residues. Per the germline V gene, CDR1 is KGHSH and CDR2 is LQKENI. With 1 base removed from V and 1 base from J, the gap between germline ends came to 11 bases. The CDR3 is CASSPLGTPSYEQYF. CDR3 DNA sequence: TGTGCCAGCTCACCACTCGGGACCCCTTCCTACGAGCAGTACTTC.

This chain connects TRBV6-2 or TRBV6-3 to TRBJ2-1; 10 bases line up with TRBD1. Germline CDR1 reads MNHEY; CDR2 reads SVGEGT. The CDR3 has 15 amino acids. V gave up 3 bases and J gave up 8 bases; unmatched junction bases: 7. The CDR3 coding sequence is TGTGCCAGCAGTTATCCGGGACAGGGGATACATGAGCAGTTCTTC. Translation gives CASSYPGQGIHEQFF.

This clonotype was counted a few times. The CDR3 sequence is CSARDRFRVYEQYF. In DNA form, the CDR3 reads TGCAGTGCTAGAGATCGCTTCAGGGTGTACGAGCAGTACTTC. The rearrangement uses TRBV20-1 and TRBJ2-7; TRBD1 is a possible D gene (5 bases). V lost 0 bases to trimming and J lost 4 bases, with 13 bases between them. The germline gives CDR1 DFQATT, CDR2 SNEGSKA (reference sequence). This CDR3 comprises 14 residues.

This clonotype was observed a handful of times. The chain joins TRBV19 to TRBJ1-2; D is uncertain. Germline V gene lookup returns CDR1 LNHDA and CDR2 SQIVND (reference sequence). The V end lost 0 bases, the J end lost 6 bases, and 11 bases lay between the germline ends. The CDR3 is made up of 14 amino acids. The chain's CDR3 is CASSIDPGRHGYTF. DNA of the CDR3: TGTGCCAGTAGTATAGACCCCGGTCGGCATGGCTACACCTTC.

The sample holds a few counts of this clonotype. The rearrangement links TRBV2 to TRBJ2-5, with TRBD2 as a possible D gene (5 bases). The CDR3 length is 13 residues. V lost 1 base and J lost 7, with 10 bases in between. CDR1 SNHLY and CDR2 FYNNEI come from the germline V gene. CDR3 sequence (DNA): TGTGCCAGCAGTGAAGTCCAACGGGGGACCCAGTACTTC. This encodes CASSEVQRGTQYF. Full variable domain (rest looked up from reference TRBV2 and TRBJ2-5): EPEVTQTPSHQVTQMGQEVILRCVPISNHLYFYWYRQILGQKVEFLVSFYNNEISEKSEIFDDQFSVERPDGSNFTLKIRSTKLEDSAMYFCASSEVQRGTQYFGPGTRLLVL.

The rearrangement uses TRBV10-3 and TRBJ2-2; D call uncertain. Germline V gene sequence: CDR1 ENHRY, CDR2 SYGVKD. This CDR3 contains 16 residues. The ends were cut back, 6 bases at V and 7 bases at J, with 21 bases in the middle. CDR3 residues: CAISLDPRLRFGELFF. The DNA for the CDR3 is TGTGCCATCAGCCTGGACCCCCGGCTAAGATTCGGGGAGCTGTTTTTT.